This T cell receptor (beta chain) was identified in a study of blood T cell repertoires in COVID-19. On the study more broadly: Sites across the United States, Italy and Spain contributed samples from acute and convalescent COVID-19.

CDR3 size: 16 residues. From germline, CDR1 is SQVTM and CDR2 ANQGSEA. Deletions cut 4 bases from V and 0 bases from J, with 13 bases between. As handled by the study authors: Amplification of reference gene primers provided the estimated nucleated cell counts. Repertoires were generated with immunoSEQ multiplex PCR, while TCRdb's copy carries only in-frame clones and drops some. V and J calls and clone size are those listed in that table; D and trimming were worked out from the DNA. The table shows about 390,000 clones, with roughly 86% occurring only once. Sequenced input: peripheral blood. The chain is built from TRBV29-1 and TRBJ2-6, with D possibly being TRBD1 (5 bases). This clonotype was obtained from a woman aged 60-70 years with COVID-19, enrolled during active disease. The CDR3 reads CSVGRAKSSGANVLTF. For the CDR3, the DNA is TGCAGCGTTGGCAGGGCTAAATCCTCTGGGGCCAACGTCCTGACTTTC. The complete variable domain, with remaining parts taken from reference TRBV29-1 and TRBJ2-6, reads SAVISQKPSRDICQRGTSLTIQCQVDSQVTMMFWYRQQPGQSLTLIATANQGSEATYESGFVIDKFPISRPNLTFSTLTVSNMSPEDSSIYLCSVGRAKSSGANVLTFGAGSRLTVL.